This record concerns one TCR beta chain sequence. This entry is derived from a study of Ad26.COV2.S vaccination and SARS-CoV-2 variants. Study as a whole: Into the muscle, Ad26.COV2.S was dosed once or twice, 56 days apart.

Treatment: around 19 received Ad26.COV2.S at low or high dose, single or two shots; several received placebo; per-sample allocation not given. On day 63 after the first injection, vaccine and placebo recipients gave samples. Only in-frame clones appear in the TCRdb table, and some are missing; sequencing was by immunoSEQ multiplex PCR. This table holds around 300,000 clones, about 88% found once. The receptor was derived from a person aged 18-65 years who received the Ad26.COV2.S COVID-19 vaccine or a placebo. Sequences were derived from peripheral blood, sampled in a trial of Ad26.COV2.S vaccine versus placebo.

In nucleotides, the CDR3 is TGCGCCAGCAGCCAAGAGGGGACCCGGCGGACCCTCTATGGCTACACCTTC. It is translated as CASSQEGTRRTLYGYTF. The genes are TRBV4-3 and TRBJ1-2; D might be TRBD1 (5 bases). This CDR3 has 17 residues. V was clipped by 0 bases and J by 4 bases, with 18 bases between them. Germline V CDR1 and CDR2: LGHNA, YSLEER.